This T cell receptor (beta chain) was sequenced during a study of CD4+ T cells in melanoma (dated by TCRdb to between 2021 and 2024). With regard to the full study: The study investigated neoantigen-specific CD4+ T cells in human melanoma. Broader findings and caveats from the paper: Diverse differentiation states were reported to be shown by neoantigen-specific CD4+ T cells in melanoma. The report described a correlation between neoantigen-specific CD4+ T cells and the function of CD8+ T cells, macrophages and B cells.

Taken from cysteine to phenylalanine, the CDR3 has 13 residues. Of the read, only the CDR3 DNA is kept; its 39 bases are in frame from base 1. V was cut back by 2 bases and J by 4 bases, leaving a gap of 8 bases between them. The CDR1 and CDR2 encoded by the germline V gene are SGHAT and FQNNGV. Regarding this clone: Its antigen is still unknown. No qualities accompany the bases; no much larger clone lies one base away.

Receptor libraries were prepared by the immunoSEQ multiplex PCR assay. TCRdb took this table from immuneACCESS and kept in-frame rearrangements with V and J called. Such tables lack part of the clones; where checked against another copy, unresolved V genes explain under half of the gap, and the rest is unexplained. A total of over 45,000 clones appear in this sample, nearly 70% of them only once. Approximately 4.6% of the sample is taken by the ten largest. Patients with melanoma were used as donors. The TCR sequence derives from a human donor with melanoma. The sequencing input was tumor tissue. The sequence links TRBV11-2 to TRBJ1-2, with a tentative D gene TRBD1 over 5 matching bases. The CDR3 in this case is CASSLTGPYGYTF. The DNA is as follows: TGTGCCAGCAGCTTAACAGGCCCCTATGGCTACACCTTC. With all but the CDR3 taken from the reference TRBV11-2 and TRBJ1-2 genes, the full variable domain is: EAGVAQSPRYKIIEKRQSVAFWCNPISGHATLYWYQQILGQGPKLLIQFQNNGVVDDSQLPKDRFSAERLKGVDSTLKIQPAKLEDSAVYLCASSLTGPYGYTFGSGTRLTVV.